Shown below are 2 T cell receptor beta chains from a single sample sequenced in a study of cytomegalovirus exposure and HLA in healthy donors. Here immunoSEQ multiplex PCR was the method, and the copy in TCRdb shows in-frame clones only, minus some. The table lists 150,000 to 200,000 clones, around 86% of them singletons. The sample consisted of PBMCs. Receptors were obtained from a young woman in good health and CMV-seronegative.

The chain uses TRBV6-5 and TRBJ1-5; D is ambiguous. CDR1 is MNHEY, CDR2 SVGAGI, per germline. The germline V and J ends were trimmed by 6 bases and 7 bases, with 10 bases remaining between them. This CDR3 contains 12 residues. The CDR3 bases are TGTGCCAGCAGGGACTTGGGGCAGCCCCAGCATTTT. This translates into CASRDLGQPQHF.

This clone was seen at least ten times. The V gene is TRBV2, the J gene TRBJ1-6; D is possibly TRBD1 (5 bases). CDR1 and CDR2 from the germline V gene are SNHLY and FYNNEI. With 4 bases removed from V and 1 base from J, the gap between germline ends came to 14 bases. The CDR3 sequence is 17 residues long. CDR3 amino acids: CASSGLRGVSYNSPLHF. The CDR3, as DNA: TGTGCCAGCAGTGGCCTTCGGGGGGTTTCCTATAATTCACCCCTCCACTTT.